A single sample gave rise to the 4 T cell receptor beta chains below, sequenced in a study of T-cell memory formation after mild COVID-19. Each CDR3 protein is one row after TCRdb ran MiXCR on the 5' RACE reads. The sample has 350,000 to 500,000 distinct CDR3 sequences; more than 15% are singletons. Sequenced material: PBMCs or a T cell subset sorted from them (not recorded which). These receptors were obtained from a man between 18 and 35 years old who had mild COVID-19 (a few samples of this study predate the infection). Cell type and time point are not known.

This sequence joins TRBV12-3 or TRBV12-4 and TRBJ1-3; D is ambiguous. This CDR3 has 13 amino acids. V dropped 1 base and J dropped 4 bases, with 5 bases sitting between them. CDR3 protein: CASSLVVGNTIYF. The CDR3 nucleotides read TGTGCCAGCAGTTTAGTAGTGGGAAACACCATATATTTT.

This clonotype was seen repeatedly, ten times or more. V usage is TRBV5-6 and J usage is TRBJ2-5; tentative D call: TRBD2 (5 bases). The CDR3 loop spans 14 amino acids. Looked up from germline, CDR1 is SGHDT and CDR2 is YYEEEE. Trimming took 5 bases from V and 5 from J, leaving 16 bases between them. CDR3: CASRYREGWETQYF. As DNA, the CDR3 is TGTGCCAGCAGATATCGTGAGGGTTGGGAGACCCAGTACTTC.

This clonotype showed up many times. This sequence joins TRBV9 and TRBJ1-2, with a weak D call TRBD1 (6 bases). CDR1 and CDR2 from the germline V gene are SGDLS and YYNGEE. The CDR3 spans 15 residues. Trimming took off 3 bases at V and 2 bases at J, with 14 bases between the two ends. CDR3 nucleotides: TGTGCCAGCAGCGCCGACACAGGGCCCAACTATGGCTACACCTTC. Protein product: CASSADTGPNYGYTF.

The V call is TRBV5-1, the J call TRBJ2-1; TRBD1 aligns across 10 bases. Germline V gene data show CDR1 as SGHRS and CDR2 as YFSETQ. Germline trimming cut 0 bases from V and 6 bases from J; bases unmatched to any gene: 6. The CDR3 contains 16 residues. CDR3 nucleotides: TGCGCCAGCAGCTTGGACGCGGACAGGGGGAGCAATGAGCAGTTCTTC. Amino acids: CASSLDADRGSNEQFF.